The present entry profiles one TCR beta chain with its context. This clone was detected once. The antigen it binds to is not known. Per-base quality was not reported, and no clone a single base away is much larger than it. The data originate from a study of vaccination effects on CD4 cells after COVID-19 (dated by TCRdb to 2021 to 2024). As for the study more broadly: Across the study, the median time from the second dose to post-vaccine sampling was 72 days (range 14 to 241). The study compared SARS-CoV-2 spike-specific CD4+ TCR repertoires before and after mRNA vaccination in COVID-19 convalescent patients and infection-naive vaccine recipients. In the study, cultures from other donors were sequenced using the Oncomine TCR Beta short-read assay on an Illumina iSeq 100. A total of roughly 9 COVID-19 convalescent patients and several SARS-CoV-2-naive healthy vaccine recipients were included in the full study.

What the research found in general, with its limitations: Both infection-induced and vaccine-induced clones contracted markedly at late post-vaccination timepoints, which is consistent with waning T cell responses. Limitations of the study were the small number of convalescent patients and the absence of early post-infection timepoints. Among healthy vaccine recipients, nearly all vaccine-induced clones were SARS-CoV-2 mono-reactive, and just 1 of 255 was cross-reactive with common cold coronaviruses.

To identify antigen-specific CD4+ T cell clonotypes by their expansion, the ViraFEST assay first stimulated PBMC with viral peptide pools and then applied TCR sequencing. After 10 to 11 days of culture, CD4+ T cells were isolated with the EasySep CD4+ T cell isolation kit. Each participant received two doses of an mRNA SARS-CoV-2 vaccine, either BNT162b2 or mRNA-1273. The absence of prior SARS-CoV-2 infection in healthy vaccine recipients was confirmed by negative nucleocapsid antibodies before and after vaccination. Each well held 2 million to 2.5 million PBMC cultured in IMDM containing approximately 5% human AB serum, 9 to 10 IU/ml IL-2 and gentamicin, along with 8 to 10 ug/ml peptides. On days 3 and 7, half of the culture medium was replaced with fresh IL-2-containing medium. Unless noted otherwise, every peptide stimulation condition was grown in triplicate wells. Using Ficoll-Paque Plus gradient centrifugation, PBMC were separated from whole blood and then either used fresh or cryopreserved at -140C. The spike proteins of SARS-CoV-2 and of the common cold coronaviruses HCoV-NL63, HCoV-OC43 and HCoV-229E were spanned by overlapping peptide pools. The QIAamp micro DNA kit was used to extract genomic DNA from the cultured CD4+ T cells.

CDR1 and CDR2, per the germline V gene, are SGHRS and YFSETQ. There are 17 amino acids in the CDR3, from cysteine to phenylalanine inclusive. Only the CDR3 part of the read is kept: 51 bases, read in frame from the first base. V sheds 0 bases and J sheds 0 bases, leaving 13 bases between their ends. Library construction relied on the immunoSEQ multiplex PCR assay. DNA from the CD4+ T cells that had been cultured and isolated underwent TCR beta CDR3 sequencing. As for how the authors treated the data: Non-productive TCR sequences were removed, reads were trimmed to the CDR3 region, and CDR3s of at least 7 amino acids were retained. The MANAFEST web app was used to pick out antigen-specific clonotypes by comparing their expansion in peptide wells with that in reference cultures. To count as positive, a clone had to show expansion at FDR<0.05 compared with the reference and with all other wells, an odds ratio above 5, and a frequency above 0.1% in two replicate wells. Cross-reactive clonotypes were defined as significantly expanded in SARS-CoV-2 spike wells and in at least one common cold coronavirus spike condition. CDR3 similarity was assessed by Levenshtein distance with the stringdist R package, and unrooted trees were built with ape in R 3.6.1. What TCRdb holds here is the immuneACCESS table cut down to in-frame rearrangements. Part of the clones is not present; checked against another copy, under half of the missing clones reflect an unresolved V gene, and the others are unexplained. D and trimming come from the DNA, and the V and J calls and clone size come from that table. This sample gives nearly 30,000 clones in total; 75% to 90% of them show up just once. The ten largest account for roughly 5% of the sample.

This receptor chain uses TRBV5-1 and TRBJ1-3, and the D gene may be TRBD1, 6 bases matching. The sample in question was CD4+ T cells from PBMCs cultured with SARS-CoV-2 spike peptides, obtained after COVID-19 vaccination. The label giving this sample's cell subset or site can be read as: SARS-CoV-2 spike overlapping peptide pool stimulation. The clonotype was recovered from a human donor who received a COVID-19 vaccine. Some clones in this sample may be carry-over from other donors' samples. The nucleotide sequence is TGCGCCAGCAGCTTGGGTCAGGGGCAGAGCTCTGGAAACACCATATATTTT. This is translated as CASSLGQGQSSGNTIYF.